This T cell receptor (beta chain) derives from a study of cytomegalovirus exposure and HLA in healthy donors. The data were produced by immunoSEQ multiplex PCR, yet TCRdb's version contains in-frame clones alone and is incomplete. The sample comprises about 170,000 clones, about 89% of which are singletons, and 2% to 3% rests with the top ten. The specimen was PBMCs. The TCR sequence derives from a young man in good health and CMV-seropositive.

The CDR3 nucleotides are TGTGCCAGCAGCTTTCAGGGACAGGGTTTCGATGAGCAGTTCTTC. Protein: CASSFQGQGFDEQFF. The chain employs TRBV5-4 and TRBJ2-1; 9 bases agree with TRBD1. Germline CDR1 reads SGHNT; CDR2 reads YYREEE (reference sequence). This CDR3 contains 15 residues. Losses at the gene ends were 2 bases for V and 8 bases for J; bases not matched to a gene: 8. Drawing the rest from reference TRBV5-4 and TRBJ2-1, the complete variable domain is ETGVTQSPTHLIKTRGQQVTLRCSSQSGHNTVSWYQQALGQGPQFIFQYYREEENGRGNFPPRFSGLQFPNYSSELNVNALELDDSALYLCASSFQGQGFDEQFFGPGTRLTVL.